Listed below are T cell receptor beta chains from one sample, sequenced in a study of T cell repertoires in cytomegalovirus infection. Using its own MiXCR run on the reads, TCRdb lists one record per CDR3 protein. Found here are about 180,000 distinct CDR3 sequences, roughly 15% of them singletons; the top ten hold roughly a quarter. Sample: CD8+ T cells from PBMCs. The receptor set was obtained from a human donor in good health (CMV status not recorded). Some clones in this sample may be carry-over from other donors' samples. Both conserved end residues are part of each CDR3.

j_gene: TRBJ2-1; v_gene: TRBV20-1; CDR3aa: CSAHQAWNEQFF
j_gene: TRBJ2-4; v_gene: TRBV20-1; CDR3aa: CSARDRGIEYF
j_gene: TRBJ2-3; v_gene: TRBV5-4; CDR3aa: CASSGDGGVDSDTQYF
j_gene: TRBJ2-3; v_gene: TRBV11-2; CDR3aa: CASSQGTGDTDTQYF
j_gene: TRBJ2-7; v_gene: TRBV7-9; CDR3aa: CASSPTTGSEQYF
j_gene: TRBJ1-1; v_gene: TRBV7-9; CDR3aa: CASSPRAGANTEAFF
j_gene: TRBJ1-1; v_gene: TRBV7-9; CDR3aa: CASSNDPGRSNTEAFF
j_gene: TRBJ1-2; v_gene: TRBV2; CDR3aa: CASPGRGADYGYTF
j_gene: TRBJ1-4; v_gene: TRBV3-1; CDR3aa: CASSHVTGTGSEKLFF
j_gene: TRBJ2-7; v_gene: TRBV7-8; CDR3aa: CASSLGRQGGNYEQYF
j_gene: TRBJ2-7; v_gene: TRBV28; CDR3aa: CASTRDGSYEQYF
j_gene: TRBJ2-3; v_gene: TRBV12-3/TRBV12-4; CDR3aa: CASSSGYTDTQYF
j_gene: TRBJ2-5; v_gene: TRBV7-2; CDR3aa: CASSLPTSGVQETQYF
j_gene: TRBJ2-7; v_gene: TRBV11-2; CDR3aa: CASSLEAGQGYEQYF
j_gene: TRBJ1-1; v_gene: TRBV4-1; CDR3aa: CASSQGDRNTEAFF
j_gene: TRBJ2-1; v_gene: TRBV9; CDR3aa: CASSVSGGDYNEQFF
j_gene: TRBJ2-1; v_gene: TRBV9; CDR3aa: CASSLRTGYNEQFF
j_gene: TRBJ2-7; v_gene: TRBV7-2; CDR3aa: CASSLGAGPYEQYF
j_gene: TRBJ1-2; v_gene: TRBV7-9; CDR3aa: CASSPRVQGEPYGYTF
j_gene: TRBJ2-5; v_gene: TRBV12-5; CDR3aa: CASASAAGEETQYF
j_gene: TRBJ1-2; v_gene: TRBV6-5; CDR3aa: CASSYWTGSSYTF
j_gene: TRBJ1-1; v_gene: TRBV14; CDR3aa: CASSPSDRDPGAFF
j_gene: TRBJ2-3; v_gene: TRBV29-1; CDR3aa: CSVRGGDTQYF
j_gene: TRBJ1-1; v_gene: TRBV6-1; CDR3aa: CASSGGGTFTEAFF
j_gene: TRBJ2-3; v_gene: TRBV25-1; CDR3aa: CASSDLRTGTTDTQYF
j_gene: TRBJ2-7; v_gene: TRBV27; CDR3aa: CASSRGGYEQYF
j_gene: TRBJ1-3; v_gene: TRBV12-3/TRBV12-4; CDR3aa: CAQPRAGGSGNTIYF
j_gene: TRBJ2-7; v_gene: TRBV7-9; CDR3aa: CASSLRQRPYEQYF
j_gene: TRBJ2-1; v_gene: TRBV5-1; CDR3aa: CASSSDHDTVVARNNEQFF
j_gene: TRBJ1-1; v_gene: TRBV5-1; CDR3aa: CASSLDGRGNTEAFF
j_gene: TRBJ2-4; v_gene: TRBV7-9; CDR3aa: CASAFKGAENIQYF
j_gene: TRBJ2-7; v_gene: TRBV7-2; CDR3aa: CASSQVQAYEQYF
j_gene: TRBJ2-7; v_gene: TRBV7-9; CDR3aa: CASSLAHSGTISYEQYF
j_gene: TRBJ1-1; v_gene: TRBV7-8; CDR3aa: CASSLETPRGGTEAFF
j_gene: TRBJ2-1; v_gene: TRBV7-9; CDR3aa: CASSPPGGASYNEQFF
j_gene: TRBJ2-1; v_gene: TRBV5-5; CDR3aa: CASSFRDGHNEQFF
j_gene: TRBJ1-1; v_gene: TRBV10-3; CDR3aa: CAIKAENTEAFF
j_gene: TRBJ2-2; v_gene: TRBV7-4; CDR3aa: CASSLRGVSTGELFF
j_gene: TRBJ2-1; v_gene: TRBV2; CDR3aa: CASSGTGPPYNEQFF
j_gene: TRBJ2-5; v_gene: TRBV7-9; CDR3aa: CASSGDAQETQYF
j_gene: TRBJ2-1; v_gene: TRBV12-3/TRBV12-4; CDR3aa: CASSFSSSYNEQFF
j_gene: TRBJ2-1; v_gene: TRBV7-9; CDR3aa: CASSSPLAGGTYNEQFF
j_gene: TRBJ1-1; v_gene: TRBV10-3; CDR3aa: CAISEGLDRDTEAFF
j_gene: TRBJ1-1; v_gene: TRBV20-1; CDR3aa: CSARDLEGETEAFF
j_gene: TRBJ2-3; v_gene: TRBV20-1; CDR3aa: CSADRTENTDTQYF
j_gene: TRBJ2-1; v_gene: TRBV11-1; CDR3aa: CASSSPRDSSYNEQFF
j_gene: TRBJ1-5; v_gene: TRBV7-8; CDR3aa: CASSFSGTGGEQPQHF
j_gene: TRBJ2-1; v_gene: TRBV7-9; CDR3aa: CASRPTSGGAGLNEQFF
j_gene: TRBJ2-7; v_gene: TRBV7-8; CDR3aa: CASSLVQGPSYEQYF
j_gene: TRBJ2-1; v_gene: TRBV2; CDR3aa: CASRPYGNEQFF
j_gene: TRBJ2-2; v_gene: TRBV6-2/TRBV6-3; CDR3aa: CASSTSQRGPRDTGELFF
j_gene: TRBJ2-1; v_gene: TRBV7-6; CDR3aa: CASSSNRGVGIHEQFF
j_gene: TRBJ1-5; v_gene: TRBV6-1; CDR3aa: CASGMGPAQHF
j_gene: TRBJ1-2; v_gene: TRBV7-2; CDR3aa: CASSYPRGINYGYTF
j_gene: TRBJ2-1; v_gene: TRBV12-3/TRBV12-4; CDR3aa: CASSFDLAPYNEQFF
j_gene: TRBJ2-3; v_gene: TRBV29-1; CDR3aa: CSVPAPPSTDTQYF
j_gene: TRBJ1-5; v_gene: TRBV28; CDR3aa: CASSPSQPQHF
j_gene: TRBJ2-3; v_gene: TRBV6-6; CDR3aa: CASSSPRVPNTDTQYF
j_gene: TRBJ2-7; v_gene: TRBV5-5; CDR3aa: CASSWARDSYEQYF
j_gene: TRBJ2-3; v_gene: TRBV9; CDR3aa: CASSPSSGASSTDTQYF